The source of this T cell receptor beta chain is a study of T-cell memory formation after mild COVID-19. General observations from the study: Contracting clones, day 15 to 85, had balanced CD4/CD8, and later expanders favored CD4+.

On this clonotype: The target antigen is unknown.

TCRdb called the 5' RACE reads again in MiXCR, with one record for every CDR3 protein. The sample lists 350,000 or so distinct CDR3 sequences, 21% occurring once. This CDR3 contains 13 residues. Trimming took 5 bases from V and 1 from J, leaving 11 bases between them. Per the germline V gene, CDR1 is SQVTM and CDR2 is ANQGSEA. Source material: PBMCs or a T cell subset sorted from them (not recorded which). This receptor was identified in an adult woman who had mild COVID-19 (a few samples of this study predate the infection). Cell type and time point are not known. The chain recombines TRBV29-1 with TRBJ1-1; D perhaps matches TRBD1 (6 bases). This chain's CDR3 is CSVWTVPNTEAFF. Here the CDR3 DNA reads TGCAGCGTTTGGACAGTCCCGAACACTGAAGCTTTCTTT.